Reported below is one T cell receptor beta chain. Its antigen is undetermined. This sample stems from a study of beta chain features in type 1 diabetes. The CDR3 is made up of 16 amino acids. Germline lookup yields CDR1 LGHNA and CDR2 YSLEER. Trimming removed 3 bases at V and 4 bases at J, with 16 bases between. It was via CD45RO/CCR7/CD25/CD127/CD95/CD27 that CD4+ naive, central memory, regulatory and stem cell-like memory cells were sorted. The authors reverse transcribed all of the isolated RNA, so sequencing captured expressed TCRB transcripts. This table comes from immunoSEQ multiplex PCR, and its TCRdb copy is limited to in-frame clones, with some not included. The data hold approximately 170,000 clones, with approximately 7.8% observed a single time. Broader study findings: Across all four CD4+ subsets, people with type 1 diabetes showed modestly shorter TCRB CDR3s. For patients, the naive, central memory and Treg TCRB repertoires appeared more alike than for healthy donors.

This TCR came from a woman in her thirties or forties with type 1 diabetes. The chain combines TRBV4-3 with TRBJ2-1; D is perhaps TRBD1 (8 bases). Sequenced: central memory CD4+ T cells from blood. CDR3 sequence: CASSQSDRGLYNEQFF. CDR3 DNA: TGCGCCAGCAGCCAGTCAGACAGGGGACTATACAATGAGCAGTTCTTC.